The present entry profiles one T cell receptor beta chain with its context. What it binds is unknown. This record comes from a study of CD8+ T cells in alopecia areata. Study in general: A regimen of oral tofacitinib, 5 to 10 mg twice daily, was given to treated patients.

CDR3 length: 14 residues. With 1 base removed from V and 4 bases from J, the gap between germline ends came to 13 bases. Per the germline V gene, CDR1 is GTSNPN and CDR2 is SVGIG (reference sequence). Specified treatment: oral pan-JAK inhibitor, 5-10 mg twice daily. Sequencing relied on a cDNA template that was reverse transcribed from extracted RNA. Sequenced by immunoSEQ multiplex PCR; TCRdb stores in-frame clones only, minus some. The table shows 100,000 to 120,000 clones, with approximately 51% occurring only once. Study observations and caveats: Persistence of many expanded lesional clones was seen in scalp and blood during tofacitinib. The treated group had a single nonresponder, limiting CD8+ expansion-response conclusions. Tofacitinib delivered significant drops in scalp clonality and in expanded CD8+ clones among the top 100.

The sample in question was CD4+ T cells sorted from blood, obtained at week 24, from a patient treated with tofacitinib. This chain joins TRBV30 and TRBJ1-1, with D perhaps matching TRBD1 (6 bases). The clonotype was recovered from a human donor with alopecia areata. The CDR3 bases are TGTGCCTGGAGTGCGGGACAAGGGGCCACTGAAGCTTTCTTT. Protein product: CAWSAGQGATEAFF.